This note documents a single T cell receptor (beta chain) sequence. This entry is derived from a study of blood T cell repertoires in COVID-19. For the study at large: There were acute and convalescent COVID-19 samples, and they came from the United States, Italy and Spain. PBMCs, B-cell-depleted T cells, or T cells were the source of the cDNA or gDNA that made up the material.

The CDR3 extends over 16 amino acids. The germline V gene encodes CDR1 LNHDA and CDR2 SQIVND (reference sequence). The V and J ends lost 7 bases and 2 bases, in that order; junction bases with no gene match: 10. Study processing details: Estimated nucleated cell counts came from reference gene primer amplification. Produced via immunoSEQ multiplex PCR; TCRdb's table is partial and in-frame only. V and J calls and clone size follow that table, whereas D and trimming were derived from the DNA. The profile shows 110,000 to 150,000 clones, about 82% of them singletons. Specimen: peripheral blood. The TCR was taken from a man aged 45-65 years with acute or convalescent COVID-19. The chain is built from TRBV19 and TRBJ1-1; 10 bases map to TRBD1. CDR3 coding DNA: TGTGCCAGTACCCTTGGGACAGGGGTGCCTAACACTGAAGCTTTCTTT. It yields the protein CASTLGTGVPNTEAFF.